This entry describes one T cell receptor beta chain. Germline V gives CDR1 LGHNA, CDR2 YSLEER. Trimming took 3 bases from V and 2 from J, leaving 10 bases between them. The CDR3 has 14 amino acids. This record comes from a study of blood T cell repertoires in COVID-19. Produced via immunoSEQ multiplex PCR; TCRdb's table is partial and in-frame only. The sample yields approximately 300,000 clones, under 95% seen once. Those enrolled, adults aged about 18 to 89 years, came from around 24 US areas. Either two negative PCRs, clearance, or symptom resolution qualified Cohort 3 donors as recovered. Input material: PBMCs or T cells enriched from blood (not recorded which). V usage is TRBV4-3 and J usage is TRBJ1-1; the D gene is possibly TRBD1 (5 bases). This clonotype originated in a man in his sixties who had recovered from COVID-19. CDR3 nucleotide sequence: TGCGCCAGCAGCCATGTGGGGGGAAACACTGAAGCTTTCTTT. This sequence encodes CASSHVGGNTEAFF.